The 27 T cell receptor beta chains reported below all come from one sample, sequenced in a study of control samples from healthy donors and cancer patients (TCRdb year 2020). Libraries were constructed by the immunoSEQ multiplex PCR assay. TCRdb provides this immuneACCESS table in a form limited to in-frame rearrangements. Some clones are lacking; in checked studies, under half of them reflect an unresolved V gene, and why the rest are absent is not known. This sample holds more than 85,000 clones; 90% to 95% were observed only once. The biggest ten clones account for 2% to 2.5% of the sample. The sample taken for sequencing was blood. The receptors were gathered from a young woman in good health.

The chain employs TRBV20-1 and TRBJ2-7; 11 bases are shared with TRBD2. Germline CDR1 and CDR2: DFQATT and SNEGSKA (reference sequence). CDR3 length equals 14 residues. Unmatched junction bases numbered 5, after V lost 3 bases and J lost 4 bases. CDR3 in amino acids: CSASGTSGGYEQYF. CDR3 bases: TGCAGTGCTAGTGGTACTAGCGGGGGTTACGAGCAGTACTTC.

J is TRBJ1-2 and V is TRBV3-1 (or the pseudogene TRBV3-2); TRBD1 aligns across 8 bases. CDR3 length equals 15 residues. After removal of 3 bases from V and 3 bases from J, the junction contained 6 bases not matched to a gene. Germline CDR1 LGHDT, CDR2 YNNKEL (reference sequence). The CDR3 is CASSHGTGSYYGYTF. The CDR3 DNA is TGTGCCAGCAGCCACGGGACAGGATCTTACTATGGCTACACCTTC.

J is TRBJ2-2 and V is TRBV25-1; 8 bases match TRBD1. Unmatched junction bases numbered 8, after V lost 6 bases and J lost 5 bases. The CDR3 extends over 15 amino acids. CDR1 and CDR2 (germline): MGHDK, SYGVNS. CDR3 DNA: TGTGCCAGCAGAAAGGACAGGGAAGGAACCGGGGAGCTGTTTTTT. Translated, it gives CASRKDREGTGELFF.

The V call is TRBV28, the J call TRBJ2-3; D gene unclear. CDR3 length: 14 amino acids. Germline CDR1 reads MDHEN; CDR2 reads SYDVKM. Between the trimmed V and J ends, which lost 0 bases and 0 bases, there was a span of 4 bases. CDR3 loop: CASSLWGSTDTQYF. DNA of the CDR3: TGTGCCAGCAGTTTATGGGGGAGCACAGATACGCAGTATTTT.

V usage is TRBV7-8 and J usage is TRBJ2-1; maybe TRBD2 (5 bases). The CDR3 has 15 amino acids. The germline V gene has CDR1 SGHVS and CDR2 FQNEAQ. Trimming took off 5 bases at V and 8 bases at J, with 19 bases between the two ends. CDR3 region: CASSLGYATGDEQFF. DNA of the CDR3: TGTGCCAGCAGCCTAGGCTACGCGACCGGGGATGAGCAGTTCTTC.

CDR3 sequence (DNA): TGTGCCAGCCTACGGACTAGCGATAGCTCCTACAATGAGCAGTTCTTC. Translation: CASLRTSDSSYNEQFF. The gene calls are TRBV28 and TRBJ2-1; TRBD2 aligns across 9 bases. Looked up from germline, CDR1 is MDHEN and CDR2 is SYDVKM. The CDR3 has 16 residues. The V and J ends lost 8 bases and 0 bases, in that order; junction bases with no gene match: 8.

This rearrangement joins TRBV25-1 to TRBJ2-2; D not certain. The germline CDR1 and CDR2 sequences are MGHDK and SYGVNS. With 5 bases removed from V and 5 bases from J, the gap between germline ends came to 15 bases. This CDR3 is 15 amino acids long. The CDR3 DNA follows: TGTGCCAGCAGTCCCTTACCAGTTTTAACCGGGGAGCTGTTTTTT. It encodes CASSPLPVLTGELFF.

This chain connects TRBV27 to TRBJ2-7, with 8 bases fitting TRBD1. Germline V gene sequence: CDR1 MNHEY, CDR2 SMNVEV (reference sequence). The ends lost 5 bases at V and 5 bases at J; junction bases unmatched: 2. CDR3 length: 12 residues. CDR3: CASSPGGHEQYF. The CDR3, as DNA: TGTGCCAGCAGTCCAGGGGGCCACGAGCAGTACTTC.

The genes are TRBV3-1 (or the pseudogene TRBV3-2) and TRBJ1-1, with D possibly being TRBD1 (5 bases). Germline V gene lookup returns CDR1 LGHDT and CDR2 YNNKEL (reference sequence). Trimming stripped 1 base from V and 6 bases from J, with 15 bases between. CDR3 length: 15 residues. CDR3 nucleotides: TGTGCCAGCAGCCAAGTGGGACTATCGGGGTCTGAAGCTTTCTTT. This encodes CASSQVGLSGSEAFF.

The J gene is TRBJ2-2, the V gene TRBV7-9; 7 bases line up with TRBD1. The V gene's germline CDR1 is SEHNR and CDR2 FQNEAQ (reference sequence). The CDR3 loop spans 16 amino acids. V shed 1 base, J shed 2 bases, and the junction held 4 bases outside the gene matches. The CDR3 region is CASSLDGTVNTGELFF. Written as DNA, the CDR3 is TGTGCCAGCAGCTTAGACGGGACAGTTAACACCGGGGAGCTGTTTTTT.

This clone was counted once. The genes are TRBV18 and TRBJ2-1; TRBD2 might be the D (6 bases). The CDR3 runs to 15 residues. V lost 0 bases and J 4 bases, leaving 10 bases between the germline ends. Germline CDR1 is KGHSH and CDR2 is LQKENI. The CDR3 loop reads CASSPPEGNYNEQFF. The DNA for the CDR3 is TGTGCCAGCTCACCACCGGAGGGTAATTACAATGAGCAGTTCTTC.

The gene calls are TRBV6-5 and TRBJ2-1, with 7 bases fitting TRBD1. The germline V gene has CDR1 MNHEY and CDR2 SVGAGI. This CDR3 is 12 amino acids long. Germline trimming cut 6 bases from V and 9 bases from J; bases unmatched to any gene: 5. The CDR3 DNA reads as TGTGCCAGCAGGAAGACAGGGAGTGAGCAGTTCTTC. The encoded protein is CASRKTGSEQFF.

The chain carries TRBV27 and TRBJ1-5; a possible D gene is TRBD1 (5 bases). V was clipped by 2 bases and J by 5 bases, with 7 bases between them. This CDR3 comprises 13 residues. Germline V gives CDR1 MNHEY, CDR2 SMNVEV (reference sequence). The CDR3 reads CASSLRGYQPQHF. DNA for the CDR3: TGTGCCAGCAGTTTACGGGGGTATCAGCCCCAGCATTTT.

The chain is built from TRBV7-2 and TRBJ2-1; 8 nucleotides match TRBD2. This CDR3 comprises 17 residues. V dropped 0 bases and J dropped 10; count of bases not matched to a gene: 14. Germline lookup yields CDR1 SGHTA and CDR2 FQGNSA. CDR3 sequence reads: CASSLAEREGLGREQFF. The CDR3 region has the DNA TGTGCCAGCAGCTTAGCAGAACGGGAGGGCCTGGGGAGGGAGCAGTTCTTC.

This rearrangement joins TRBV5-6 to TRBJ1-6; D remains ambiguous. Germline V gives CDR1 SGHDT, CDR2 YYEEEE. CDR3 size: 15 residues. Trimming took 3 bases from V and 5 from J, leaving 12 bases between them. The CDR3 coding sequence is TGTGCCAGCAGCTCGCTTAGCTCAAATAATTCACCCCTCCACTTT. Translating it yields CASSSLSSNNSPLHF.

The rearrangement links TRBV6-1 to TRBJ2-5; D is unresolved. The germline CDR1 and CDR2 sequences are MNHNS and SASEGT. This CDR3 contains 17 residues. Trimming left V 4 bases short and J 0 bases short, with 18 bases between. CDR3 sequence: CASSALSGPTYQETQYF. CDR3 nucleotide sequence: TGTGCCAGCAGTGCGCTCTCTGGCCCTACTTACCAAGAGACCCAGTACTTC.

This clone was counted once. The V and J genes are TRBV7-9 and TRBJ1-2; 7 bases match TRBD1. There are 14 residues in the CDR3. The J segment lost 5 bases and the V segment lost 5 bases, leaving 8 bases of the junction unmatched. CDR1 SEHNR and CDR2 FQNEAQ come from the germline V gene (reference sequence). In nucleotides, the CDR3 is TGTGCCAGCAGCCACAGGGGAGGGTCATATGGCTACACCTTC. Translating gives CASSHRGGSYGYTF.

This chain links TRBV28 with TRBJ1-4; tentatively, D is TRBD1 (5 bases). In germline, CDR1 is MDHEN, CDR2 SYDVKM. Between the trimmed V and J ends, which lost 1 base and 5 bases, there was a span of 11 bases. This CDR3 is built from 15 residues. The CDR3, as DNA: TGTGCCAGCAGTTTATCCTTCAACAGGAATGAAAAACTGTTTTTT. Its translation is CASSLSFNRNEKLFF.

CDR3 bases: TGTGCCAGCAGCCCCTCGGGGGGCACAGATACGCAGTATTTT. It codes for CASSPSGGTDTQYF. The chain carries TRBV3-1 (or the pseudogene TRBV3-2) and TRBJ2-3; possibly TRBD2 for D (6 bases). With 4 bases removed from V and 1 base from J, the gap between germline ends came to 9 bases. CDR1 is LGHDT and CDR2 is YNNKEL in the germline V gene (reference sequence). The CDR3 length is 14 residues.

This clone was seen once. The V call is TRBV5-1, the J call TRBJ1-2; D perhaps matches TRBD1 (5 bases). CDR1 is SGHRS, CDR2 YFSETQ, per germline. CDR3 length equals 15 residues. V was cut by 4 bases and J by 0 bases, with 13 bases left in between. CDR3 sequence (DNA): TGCGCCAGCAGCCGAATGGGGCCAGCTAACTATGGCTACACCTTC. Residues: CASSRMGPANYGYTF.

The rearrangement joins TRBV10-3 to TRBJ1-1; D remains unclear. Germline CDR1 is ENHRY and CDR2 is SYGVKD. CDR3 length: 13 amino acids. Trimming stripped 7 bases from V and 4 bases from J, with 13 bases between. CDR3 sequence (DNA): TGTGCCATCATTGACGAGGCGGGCACTGAAGCTTTCTTT. Translation: CAIIDEAGTEAFF.

The rearrangement joins TRBV19 to TRBJ2-7; the match to TRBD1 covers 8 bases. V lost 4 bases, J lost 2 bases, and 13 bases stayed unmatched. Germline V CDR1 and CDR2: LNHDA, SQIVND (reference sequence). This CDR3 region has 17 residues. The CDR3 DNA follows: TGTGCCAGTAGTACCTACTTAGGGACAGGAAATACCTACGAGCAGTACTTC. This translates into CASSTYLGTGNTYEQYF.

This rearrangement joins TRBV9 to TRBJ2-3; D gene uncertain. The CDR3 has 13 amino acids. Trimming took off 4 bases at V and 6 bases at J, with 12 bases between the two ends. CDR1 is SGDLS, CDR2 YYNGEE, per germline. The CDR3 nucleotides read TGTGCCAGCAGCTTGTCCCCCCCGGATACGCAGTATTTT. Its translation is CASSLSPPDTQYF.

The J gene is TRBJ1-2, the V gene TRBV4-3; 9 bases agree with TRBD1. Germline V gene lookup returns CDR1 LGHNA and CDR2 YSLEER. Unmatched junction bases numbered 10, after V lost 1 base and J lost 4 bases. The CDR3 sequence is 17 residues long. In DNA form, the CDR3 reads TGCGCCAGCAGCCAAGTCGCGGGAGGGACAGGGATCTATGGCTACACCTTC. It specifies CASSQVAGGTGIYGYTF.

This clone has just a few counts. V usage is TRBV5-4 and J usage is TRBJ2-7; D assignment may be TRBD1 or TRBD2 (5 bases each). Germline V CDR1 and CDR2: SGHNT, YYREEE (reference sequence). The length of the CDR3 is 14 residues. The germline V and J ends were trimmed by 3 bases and 3 bases, with 13 bases remaining between them. CDR3 sequence (DNA): TGTGCCAGCAGCTCCCCCAGGGACGACTACGAGCAGTACTTC. This translates into CASSSPRDDYEQYF.

This chain joins TRBV2 and TRBJ1-5; D not certain. The CDR3 length is 16 residues. Germline CDR1 is SNHLY and CDR2 is FYNNEI. V shed 7 bases and J shed 3 bases, with 19 bases lying between them. DNA of the CDR3: TGTGCCAGCATGCCTGCAGGAAACCTGCCCAATCAGCCCCAGCATTTT. Residues: CASMPAGNLPNQPQHF.

This rearrangement joins TRBV9 to TRBJ2-3; no reliable D call. Trimming left V 0 bases short and J 0 bases short, with 8 bases between. The CDR3 is made up of 15 amino acids. The V gene's germline CDR1 is SGDLS and CDR2 YYNGEE. The CDR3 DNA reads TGTGCCAGCAGCGTAGGTTGGGCAAGCACAGATACGCAGTATTTT. Protein: CASSVGWASTDTQYF.